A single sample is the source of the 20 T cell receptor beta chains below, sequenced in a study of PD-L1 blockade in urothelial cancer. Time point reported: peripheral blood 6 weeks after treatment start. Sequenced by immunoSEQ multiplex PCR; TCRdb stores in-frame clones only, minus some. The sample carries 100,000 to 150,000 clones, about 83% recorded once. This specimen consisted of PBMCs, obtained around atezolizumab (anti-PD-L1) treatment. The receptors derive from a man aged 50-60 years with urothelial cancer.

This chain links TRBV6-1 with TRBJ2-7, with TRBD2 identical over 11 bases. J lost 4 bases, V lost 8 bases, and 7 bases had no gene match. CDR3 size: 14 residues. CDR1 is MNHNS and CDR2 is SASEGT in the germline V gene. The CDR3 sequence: CASGRLAGPYEQYF. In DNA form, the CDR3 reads TGTGCCAGCGGCCGACTAGCGGGACCTTACGAGCAGTACTTC.

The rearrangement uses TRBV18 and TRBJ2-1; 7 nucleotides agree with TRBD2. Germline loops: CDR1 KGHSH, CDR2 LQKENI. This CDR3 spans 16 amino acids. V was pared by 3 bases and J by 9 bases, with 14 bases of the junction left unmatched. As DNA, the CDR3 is TGTGCCAGCTCACCGAGTCCTTCGGGGGGAGCGGGTGAGCAGTTCTTC. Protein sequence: CASSPSPSGGAGEQFF. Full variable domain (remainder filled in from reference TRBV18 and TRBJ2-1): NAGVMQNPRHLVRRRGQEARLRCSPMKGHSHVYWYRQLPEEGLKFMVYLQKENIIDESGMPKERFSAEFPKEGPSILRIQQVVRGDSAAYFCASSPSPSGGAGEQFFGPGTRLTVL.

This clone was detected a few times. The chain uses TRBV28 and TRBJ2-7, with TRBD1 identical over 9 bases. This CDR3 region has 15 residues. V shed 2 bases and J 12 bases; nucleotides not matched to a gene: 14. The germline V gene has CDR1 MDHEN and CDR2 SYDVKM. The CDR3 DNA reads TGTGCCAGCAGTTTAAGGGGGACAGGGTCCGTCTTACGGTACTTC. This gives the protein CASSLRGTGSVLRYF.

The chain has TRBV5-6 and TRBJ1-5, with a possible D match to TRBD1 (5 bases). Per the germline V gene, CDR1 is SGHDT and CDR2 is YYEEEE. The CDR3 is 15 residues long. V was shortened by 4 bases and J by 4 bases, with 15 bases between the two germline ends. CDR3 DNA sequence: TGTGCCAGCAGCCCACCAATGGACATTAATCAGCCCCAGCATTTT. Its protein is CASSPPMDINQPQHF.

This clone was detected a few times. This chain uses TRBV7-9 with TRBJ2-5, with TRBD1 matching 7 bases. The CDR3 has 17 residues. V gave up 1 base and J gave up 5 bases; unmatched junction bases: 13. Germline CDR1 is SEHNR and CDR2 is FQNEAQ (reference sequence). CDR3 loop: CASSLVRGSDREETQYF. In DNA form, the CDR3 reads TGTGCCAGCAGCTTAGTCCGAGGTTCCGACAGGGAGGAGACCCAGTACTTC.

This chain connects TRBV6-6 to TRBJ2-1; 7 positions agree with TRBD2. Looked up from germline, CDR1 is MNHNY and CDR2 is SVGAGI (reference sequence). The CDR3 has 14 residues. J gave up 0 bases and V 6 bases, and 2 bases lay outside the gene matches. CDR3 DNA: TGTGCCAGCAGCCTAGCGGCCTCCTACAATGAGCAGTTCTTC. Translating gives CASSLAASYNEQFF.

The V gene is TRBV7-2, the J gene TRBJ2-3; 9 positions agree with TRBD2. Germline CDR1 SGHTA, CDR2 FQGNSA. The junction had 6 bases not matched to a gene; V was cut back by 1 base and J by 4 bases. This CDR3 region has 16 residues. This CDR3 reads CASSLGSGRTADTQYF. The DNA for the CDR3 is TGTGCCAGCAGCTTAGGGAGCGGGAGGACCGCAGATACGCAGTATTTT.

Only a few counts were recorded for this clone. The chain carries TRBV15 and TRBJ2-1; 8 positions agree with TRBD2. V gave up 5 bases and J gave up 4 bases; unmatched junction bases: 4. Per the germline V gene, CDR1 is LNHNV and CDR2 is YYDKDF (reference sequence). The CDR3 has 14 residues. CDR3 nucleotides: TGTGCCACCAGCTCCCAGCGGGAGTACAATGAGCAGTTCTTC. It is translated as CATSSQREYNEQFF.

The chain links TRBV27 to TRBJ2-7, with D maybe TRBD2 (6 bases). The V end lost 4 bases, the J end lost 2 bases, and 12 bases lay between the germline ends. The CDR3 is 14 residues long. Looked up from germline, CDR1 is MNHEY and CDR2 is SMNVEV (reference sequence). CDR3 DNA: TGTGCCAGCAGTTCATATCCGGGGGCCTACGAGCAGTACTTC. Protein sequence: CASSSYPGAYEQYF.

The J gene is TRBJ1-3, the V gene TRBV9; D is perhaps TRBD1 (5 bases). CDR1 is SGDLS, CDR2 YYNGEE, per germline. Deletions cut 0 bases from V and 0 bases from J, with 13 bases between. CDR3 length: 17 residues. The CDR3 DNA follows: TGTGCCAGCAGCGTAGCTGGTACAGGCCTCTCTGGAAACACCATATATTTT. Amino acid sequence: CASSVAGTGLSGNTIYF.

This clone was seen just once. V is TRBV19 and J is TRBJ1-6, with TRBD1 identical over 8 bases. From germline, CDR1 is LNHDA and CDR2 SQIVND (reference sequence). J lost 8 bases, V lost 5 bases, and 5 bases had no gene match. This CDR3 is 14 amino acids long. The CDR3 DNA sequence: TGTGCCAGTAGTTTCGGACAGGGCTATTCACCCCTCCACTTT. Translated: CASSFGQGYSPLHF.

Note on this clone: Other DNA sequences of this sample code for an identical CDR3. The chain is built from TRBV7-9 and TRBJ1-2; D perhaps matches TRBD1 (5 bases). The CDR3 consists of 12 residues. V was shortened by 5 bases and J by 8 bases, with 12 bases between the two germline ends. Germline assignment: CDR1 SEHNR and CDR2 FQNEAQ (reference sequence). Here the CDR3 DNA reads TGTGCCAGCAGCCGCACGGGGGAAGGCTACACCTTC. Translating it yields CASSRTGEGYTF.

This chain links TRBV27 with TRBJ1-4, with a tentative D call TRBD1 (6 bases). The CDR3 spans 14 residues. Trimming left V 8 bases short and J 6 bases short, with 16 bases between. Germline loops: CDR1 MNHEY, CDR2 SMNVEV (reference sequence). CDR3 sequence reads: CASGARGRDEKLFF. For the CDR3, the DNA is TGTGCCAGCGGAGCCAGGGGACGGGATGAAAAACTGTTTTTT.

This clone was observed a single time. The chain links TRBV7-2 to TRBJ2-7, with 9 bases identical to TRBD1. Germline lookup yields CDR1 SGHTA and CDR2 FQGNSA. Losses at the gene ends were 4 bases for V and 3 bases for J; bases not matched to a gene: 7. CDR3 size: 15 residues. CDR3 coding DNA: TGTGCCAGCAGCTCCTCGTCGGGACAGGGCTACGAGCAGTACTTC. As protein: CASSSSSGQGYEQYF.

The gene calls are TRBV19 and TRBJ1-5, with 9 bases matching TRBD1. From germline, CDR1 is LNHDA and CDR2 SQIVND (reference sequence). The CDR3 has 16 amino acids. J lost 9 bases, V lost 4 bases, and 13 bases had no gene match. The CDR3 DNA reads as TGTGCCAGTAGTACGGGGACGGACAGGGGTGTTCCGCCCCAGCATTTT. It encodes CASSTGTDRGVPPQHF.

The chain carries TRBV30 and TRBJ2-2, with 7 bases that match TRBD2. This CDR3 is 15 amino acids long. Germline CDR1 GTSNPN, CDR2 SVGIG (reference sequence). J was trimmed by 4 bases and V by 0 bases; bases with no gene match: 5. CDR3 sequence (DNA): TGTGCCTGGAGTGTATACGGGGGGACCACCGGGGAGCTGTTTTTT. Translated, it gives CAWSVYGGTTGELFF. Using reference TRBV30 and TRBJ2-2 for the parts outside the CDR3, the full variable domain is SQTIHQWPATLVQPVGSPLSLECTVEGTSNPNLYWYRQAAGRGLQLLFYSVGIGQISSEVPQNLSASRPQDRQFILSSKKLLLSDSGFYLCAWSVYGGTTGELFFGEGSRLTVL.

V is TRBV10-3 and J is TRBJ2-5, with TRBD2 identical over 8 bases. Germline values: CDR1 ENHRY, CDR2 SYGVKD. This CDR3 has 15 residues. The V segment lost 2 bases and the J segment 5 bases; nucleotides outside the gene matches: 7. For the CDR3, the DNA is TGTGCCATCAGTGAGACCAGCGGGAGTTGGGAGACCCAGTACTTC. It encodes CAISETSGSWETQYF.

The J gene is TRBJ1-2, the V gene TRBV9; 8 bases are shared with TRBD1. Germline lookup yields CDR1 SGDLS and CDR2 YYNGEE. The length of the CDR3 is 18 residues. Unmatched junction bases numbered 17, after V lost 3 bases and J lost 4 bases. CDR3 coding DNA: TGTGCCAGCAGCGCCCGCCCTTCTGACAGGGGCAGGATCTATGGCTACACCTTC. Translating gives CASSARPSDRGRIYGYTF.

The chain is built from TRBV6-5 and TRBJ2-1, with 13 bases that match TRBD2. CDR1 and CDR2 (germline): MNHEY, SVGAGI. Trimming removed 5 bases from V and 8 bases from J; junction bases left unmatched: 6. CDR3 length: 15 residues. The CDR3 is CASSPGLAGVHEQFF. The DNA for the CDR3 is TGTGCCAGCAGTCCCGGACTAGCGGGAGTTCATGAGCAGTTCTTC.

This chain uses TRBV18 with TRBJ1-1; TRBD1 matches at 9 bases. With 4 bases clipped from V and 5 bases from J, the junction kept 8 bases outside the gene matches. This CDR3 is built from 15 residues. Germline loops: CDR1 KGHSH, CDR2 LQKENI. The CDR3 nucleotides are TGTGCCAGCTCACAAGAACAGGGGGCGCGGACTGAAGCTTTCTTT. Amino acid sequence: CASSQEQGARTEAFF.